One sample yielded the 26 T cell receptor beta chains listed below, sequenced in a study of T cell responses to AZD1222 COVID-19 vaccine. The repertoire was sequenced with immunoSEQ multiplex PCR; TCRdb's copy has only in-frame clones and lacks some. The sample contains approximately 150,000 clones, over 85% of which appear only once. The sample here was peripheral blood, taken on day 0 of AZD1222 vaccination. The source is an adult in good health.

This clone showed up just once. V gene TRBV9 combines with J gene TRBJ2-3; 7 positions match TRBD2. Germline V gene lookup returns CDR1 SGDLS and CDR2 YYNGEE. This CDR3 contains 15 residues. The V segment lost 0 bases and the J segment 3 bases; nucleotides outside the gene matches: 4. The CDR3 sequence is CASSVVAGATDTQYF. The CDR3 DNA is TGTGCCAGCAGCGTAGTGGCGGGAGCTACAGATACGCAGTATTTT.

The J gene is TRBJ2-1, the V gene TRBV6-5, with 8 bases aligning to TRBD2. The CDR3 runs to 16 residues. Looked up from germline, CDR1 is MNHEY and CDR2 is SVGAGI. With V trimmed by 4 bases and J by 4 bases, 9 bases remained unmatched. The CDR3 sequence: CASSWTGLGIYNEQFF. The CDR3 DNA is TGTGCCAGCAGTTGGACGGGACTAGGGATTTACAATGAGCAGTTCTTC.

V usage is TRBV25-1 and J usage is TRBJ2-5, with 9 bases fitting TRBD1. The J segment lost 5 bases and the V segment lost 1 base, leaving 8 bases of the junction unmatched. Germline V gene lookup returns CDR1 MGHDK and CDR2 SYGVNS. CDR3 size: 16 residues. This chain's CDR3 is CASSELFTGGRETQYF. The CDR3 DNA reads TGTGCCAGCAGTGAATTATTCACAGGGGGCCGGGAGACCCAGTACTTC.

The CDR3 coding sequence is TGTGCCAGCAGCTTAGATGGGTTTTTCGACTCTGGGGCCAACGTCCTGACTTTC. This codes for CASSLDGFFDSGANVLTF. The chain carries TRBV11-2 and TRBJ2-6, with D unclear. V shed 0 bases and J shed 0 bases, with 12 bases lying between them. The germline V gene has CDR1 SGHAT and CDR2 FQNNGV. The CDR3 has 18 residues.

This clone was seen a handful of times. The chain links TRBV24-1 to TRBJ2-2; 7 bases agree with TRBD2. With 1 base clipped from V and 3 bases from J, the junction kept 10 bases outside the gene matches. Per germline, CDR1 KGHDR and CDR2 SFDVKD. The length of the CDR3 is 18 residues. In DNA form, the CDR3 reads TGTGCCACCAGTGATTTTGGGCCGGGTAGCGGGTACACCGGGGAGCTGTTTTTT. Translation: CATSDFGPGSGYTGELFF.

The chain uses TRBV30 and TRBJ1-2; D gene unclear. Per the germline V gene, CDR1 is GTSNPN and CDR2 is SVGIG (reference sequence). This CDR3 comprises 11 residues. The germline V and J ends were trimmed by 2 bases and 4 bases, with 5 bases remaining between them. The CDR3 DNA sequence: TGTGCCTGGAGTTCCAGCTATGGCTACACCTTC. It translates to CAWSSSYGYTF.

The rearrangement joins TRBV19 to TRBJ1-2; weak D call: TRBD1 (6 bases). Trimming took 7 bases from V and 8 from J, leaving 20 bases between them. CDR1 is LNHDA, CDR2 SQIVND, per germline (reference sequence). CDR3 size: 14 residues. CDR3 in amino acids: CASTDGQPGEGYTF. CDR3 nucleotide sequence: TGTGCCAGTACCGATGGACAGCCAGGTGAGGGCTACACCTTC. Looking up the rest from reference TRBV19 and TRBJ1-2 gives the full variable domain: DGGITQSPKYLFRKEGQNVTLSCEQNLNHDAMYWYRQDPGQGLRLIYYSQIVNDFQKGDIAEGYSVSREKKESFPLTVTSAQKNPTAFYLCASTDGQPGEGYTFGSGTRLTVV.

V gene TRBV23-1 combines with J gene TRBJ1-4, with D perhaps TRBD1 (6 bases). TRBV23-1 is designated an ORF whose function remains uncertain. The CDR3 contains 12 residues. V was shortened by 10 bases and J by 8 bases, with 14 bases between the two germline ends. CDR3 sequence: CATRIQGEKLFF. CDR3 in DNA: TGCGCCACCAGAATACAGGGCGAAAAACTGTTTTTT.

The genes are TRBV5-5 and TRBJ2-7; 11 bases fit TRBD2. The CDR3 has 14 residues. J lost 4 bases, V lost 4 bases, and 4 bases had no gene match. The V gene's germline CDR1 is SGHKS and CDR2 YYEKEE (reference sequence). CDR3: CASSPTSGNYEQYF. In DNA form, the CDR3 reads TGTGCCAGCAGCCCGACTAGCGGGAATTACGAGCAGTACTTC.

This clone showed up just once. The CDR3 loop reads CASSVQGASTDTQYF. The CDR3 coding sequence is TGTGCCAGCAGCGTACAGGGGGCGAGCACAGATACGCAGTATTTT. This chain uses TRBV9 with TRBJ2-3; 8 bases map to TRBD1. J lost 0 bases, V lost 1 base, and 1 base had no gene match. In germline, CDR1 is SGDLS, CDR2 YYNGEE. CDR3 length equals 15 residues.

This rearrangement joins TRBV27 to TRBJ1-4, with D hard to call. The CDR3 totals 14 residues. Germline V CDR1 and CDR2: MNHEY, SMNVEV (reference sequence). Trimming shortened V by 4 bases and J by 8 bases, and 14 bases separated the two germline ends. The chain's CDR3 is CASSSSRMGEKLFF. In DNA form, the CDR3 reads TGTGCCAGCAGTTCGTCAAGGATGGGGGAAAAACTGTTTTTT.

The chain recombines TRBV7-8 with TRBJ1-6; 8 nucleotides align to TRBD1. The J segment lost 10 bases and the V segment lost 4 bases, leaving 6 bases of the junction unmatched. Germline CDR1 and CDR2: SGHVS and FQNEAQ. This CDR3 region has 14 residues. CDR3 coding DNA: TGTGCCAGCAGCTCTGCAGGGGGCAGATCACCCCTCCACTTT. Protein: CASSSAGGRSPLHF.

V gene TRBV18 combines with J gene TRBJ2-1, with D perhaps matching TRBD2 (9 bases). Germline assignment: CDR1 KGHSH and CDR2 LQKENI. The CDR3 contains 20 residues. Trimming cost V 0 bases and J 0 bases, with 21 bases left between them. Here the CDR3 DNA reads TGTGCCAGCTCACCACCGACAGGGGTCGGTAGCGGGAGCTCCTACAATGAGCAGTTCTTC. Translated: CASSPPTGVGSGSSYNEQFF.

The V gene is TRBV12-2, the J gene TRBJ1-4; whether TRBD1, the table's D call, matches the DNA was not checked. TRBV12-2 is labeled a pseudogene. The CDR3 is 18 residues long. This chain's CDR3 is CASHVRWGRAVAKEKLFF. CDR3 DNA sequence: TGTGCAAGTCACGTCAGGTGGGGCAGGGCAGTGGCGAAGGAAAAACTGTTTTTT.

The chain joins TRBV27 to TRBJ1-1; D is unclear. There are 12 residues in the CDR3. Trimming removed 5 bases from V and 8 bases from J, with 12 bases in between. Germline V lookup: CDR1 MNHEY, CDR2 SMNVEV (reference sequence). CDR3 sequence (DNA): TGTGCCAGCAGTCTAGTACGTGGGGAAGCTTTCTTT. It encodes CASSLVRGEAFF.

The chain combines TRBV7-6 with TRBJ1-2; tentatively, D is TRBD1 (6 bases). Germline lookup yields CDR1 SGHVS and CDR2 FNYEAQ. Trimming took off 5 bases at V and 5 bases at J, with 12 bases between the two ends. CDR3 length equals 13 residues. The CDR3 is CASSTGQQYGYTF. In DNA, the CDR3 is TGTGCCAGCAGCACCGGACAGCAATATGGCTACACCTTC.

The V gene is TRBV12-3 or TRBV12-4, the J gene TRBJ2-1, with 7 bases lining up with TRBD2. There are 13 residues in the CDR3. V lost 3 bases to trimming and J lost 7 bases; unmatched junction nucleotides: 3. CDR3 amino acids: CASSLGGTNEQFF. DNA of the CDR3: TGTGCCAGCAGTTTGGGGGGGACTAATGAGCAGTTCTTC.

V gene TRBV27 combines with J gene TRBJ1-6; 7 nucleotides match TRBD1. CDR1 and CDR2 from the germline V gene are MNHEY and SMNVEV (reference sequence). The V and J ends lost 7 bases and 6 bases, in that order; junction bases with no gene match: 12. The CDR3 covers 16 residues. Here the CDR3 reads CASTASRGSGNSPLHF. The CDR3 nucleotides read TGTGCCAGCACCGCATCCAGGGGGTCGGGTAATTCACCCCTCCACTTT.

This clone was observed a few times. V usage is TRBV14 and J usage is TRBJ1-1; D possibly corresponds to TRBD1 (5 bases). The germline gives CDR1 SGHDN, CDR2 FVKESK. The CDR3 covers 13 residues. The V end lost 1 base, the J end lost 11 bases, and 14 bases lay between the germline ends. CDR3 region: CASSQVEGRRAFF. For the CDR3, the DNA is TGTGCCAGCAGCCAAGTAGAGGGACGGCGGGCTTTCTTT.

CDR3 bases: TGTGCCAGTAGTATTGGGGGTTTTGCAGATACGCAGTATTTT. The encoded protein is CASSIGGFADTQYF. The rearrangement uses TRBV19 and TRBJ2-3; D may match TRBD1 or TRBD2 (5 bases each). CDR1 is LNHDA and CDR2 is SQIVND in the germline V gene (reference sequence). V was clipped by 3 bases and J by 4 bases, with 11 bases between them. The CDR3 has 14 residues.

The chain combines TRBV7-2 with TRBJ2-1; 7 bases match TRBD2. V gave up 5 bases and J gave up 6 bases; unmatched junction bases: 13. The CDR3 contains 16 residues. Germline loops: CDR1 SGHTA, CDR2 FQGNSA. The CDR3 DNA is TGTGCCAGCAGCCTAGAGACTAGCCCTCTAGGCAATGAGCAGTTCTTC. Encoded protein: CASSLETSPLGNEQFF.

This chain uses TRBV5-6 with TRBJ1-1, with D perhaps matching TRBD1 (5 bases). Germline CDR1 is SGHDT and CDR2 is YYEEEE. Trimming took off 5 bases at V and 4 bases at J, with 12 bases between the two ends. This CDR3 is 13 amino acids long. CDR3 loop: CASRLWGGTEAFF. The DNA for the CDR3 is TGTGCCAGCAGATTGTGGGGGGGCACTGAAGCTTTCTTT.

The chain is built from TRBV6-5 and TRBJ2-1, with D possibly TRBD2 on 6 matching bases. Germline values: CDR1 MNHEY, CDR2 SVGAGI. The length of the CDR3 is 12 residues. Trimming took 6 bases from V and 6 from J, leaving 9 bases between them. The chain's CDR3 is CASSPGGNEQFF. CDR3 DNA sequence: TGTGCCAGCAGCCCCGGGGGCAATGAGCAGTTCTTC.

The chain links TRBV19 to TRBJ2-7; 7 nucleotides line up with TRBD1. The CDR3 has 15 residues. Germline V gene sequence: CDR1 LNHDA, CDR2 SQIVND (reference sequence). The V and J ends lost 0 bases and 4 bases, in that order; junction bases with no gene match: 6. CDR3: CASSIEWDSAYEQYF. The CDR3 nucleotides read TGTGCCAGTAGTATAGAATGGGACAGTGCGTACGAGCAGTACTTC.

V gene TRBV11-2 combines with J gene TRBJ1-6; the match to TRBD1 covers 9 bases. The V and J ends lost 3 bases and 8 bases, in that order; junction bases with no gene match: 8. Germline V gives CDR1 SGHAT, CDR2 FQNNGV. This CDR3 is built from 16 residues. The CDR3 nucleotides read TGTGCCAGCAGCTTTGCATACACAGGGGGCGATTCACCCCTCCACTTT. Translating gives CASSFAYTGGDSPLHF.

The V call is TRBV15, the J call TRBJ2-7, with TRBD2 as a possible D gene (6 bases). CDR1 is LNHNV and CDR2 is YYDKDF in the germline V gene (reference sequence). CDR3 length: 15 residues. V was trimmed by 3 bases and J by 5 bases, leaving 17 bases between them. The CDR3 region has the DNA TGTGCCACCAGCAGCCGCGGACTCGGAGGGAACGAGCAGTACTTC. Encoded protein: CATSSRGLGGNEQYF.